The clone carrying this T cell receptor (beta chain) came up a few times. This specimen belongs to a study of beta chain features in type 1 diabetes. Trimming removed 4 bases at V and 4 bases at J, with 13 bases between. Germline lookup yields CDR1 SGHRS and CDR2 YFSETQ. CDR3 length: 14 amino acids. Expressed TCRB transcripts were sequenced because the isolated RNA had all been reverse transcribed beforehand. Sequencing was performed with immunoSEQ multiplex PCR; in TCRdb, only in-frame clones are kept and a portion is missing. Seen here are about 230,000 clones, over 7.5% observed once, and the top ten hold about 0.037%.

The sequenced sample was naive CD4+ T cells from blood. The TCR originated in a woman aged 18 to 35 in good health. The chain carries TRBV5-1 and TRBJ2-3; D perhaps matches TRBD2 (6 bases). The CDR3 DNA sequence: TGCGCCAGCAGCCCGGGAGCAACCCCAGATACGCAGTATTTT. This gives the protein CASSPGATPDTQYF.